This TCR beta chain was identified in a study of regulatory T cells in long-lasting Graves disease. In regard to this clonotype: Its antigen is undetermined.

Time point noted: persistent/refractory GD, antithyroid drugs over 5 years with positive TRAb. The TCR library was made from RNA extracted from PBMCs. Graves' disease diagnoses followed American Thyroid Association guidelines. General study findings and limits: Persistent Graves' patients showed less TCR diversity than newly diagnosed ones.

To make TCR beta libraries, researchers used iRepertoire HTBI primers and Arm-PCR of CDR3 regions. Using its own MiXCR run on the multiplex PCR reads, TCRdb lists one record per CDR3 protein. The data show about 310,000 distinct CDR3 sequences, around 21% seen once. Germline loops: CDR1 SGDLS, CDR2 YYNGEE. The CDR3 is 14 amino acids. The V and J ends lost 6 bases and 2 bases respectively, with 14 bases between them. The chain combines TRBV9 with TRBJ1-1, with D unresolved. Sequenced here: peripheral blood mononuclear cells (PBMCs), sampled when the disease was refractory, from a patient treated with antithyroid drugs. The sequence was collected from a female donor with Graves disease. The CDR3 DNA reads TGTGCCAGCACCCTAAGGGTGATTAACACTGAAGCTTTCTTT. Encoded protein: CASTLRVINTEAFF.